The 32 T cell receptor beta chains given below trace back to one sample, sequenced in a study of control samples from healthy donors and cancer patients (dated by TCRdb to 2019 to 2021). Libraries were built with the immunoSEQ multiplex PCR assay. TCRdb retrieved this table from immuneACCESS and kept in-frame rearrangements only. Not all clones are present; in checked studies, unresolved V genes account for under half, and no reason is known for the remainder. The sample contains about 55,000 clones, approximately 86% of them found a single time. The top ten constitute approximately 3.8% of the sample. The material sequenced was blood. Every receptor here comes from a man aged 50 to 60 in good health.

The chain is built from TRBV19 and TRBJ1-5; 12 bases map to TRBD1. The V segment lost 2 bases and the J segment 6 bases; nucleotides outside the gene matches: 2. Germline V gene data show CDR1 as LNHDA and CDR2 as SQIVND (reference sequence). The length of the CDR3 is 15 residues. This chain's CDR3 is CASSIMGQGAQPQHF. The CDR3 DNA follows: TGTGCCAGTAGTATAATGGGACAGGGGGCTCAGCCCCAGCATTTT. The full variable domain, with the rest looked up from reference TRBV19 and TRBJ1-5, is DGGITQSPKYLFRKEGQNVTLSCEQNLNHDAMYWYRQDPGQGLRLIYYSQIVNDFQKGDIAEGYSVSREKKESFPLTVTSAQKNPTAFYLCASSIMGQGAQPQHFGDGTRLSIL.

The genes are TRBV30 and TRBJ2-3; 8 bases line up with TRBD2. Germline V gene sequence: CDR1 GTSNPN, CDR2 SVGIG (reference sequence). The CDR3 spans 16 residues. V was pared by 2 bases and J by 0 bases, with 7 bases of the junction left unmatched. CDR3 in DNA: TGTGCCTGGAGTCTGGGGGCTAGCGGGAGCACAGATACGCAGTATTTT. It encodes CAWSLGASGSTDTQYF. Full variable domain (missing parts from reference TRBV30 and TRBJ2-3): SQTIHQWPATLVQPVGSPLSLECTVEGTSNPNLYWYRQAAGRGLQLLFYSVGIGQISSEVPQNLSASRPQDRQFILSSKKLLLSDSGFYLCAWSLGASGSTDTQYFGPGTRLTVL.

This rearrangement joins TRBV2 to TRBJ1-5; D ambiguous. CDR3 length equals 15 residues. V lost 4 bases and J lost 8, with 18 bases in between. Germline values: CDR1 SNHLY, CDR2 FYNNEI. The DNA of the CDR3 is TGTGCCAGCAGTGCACAACTTCCTTCGATTGAGCCCCAGCATTTT. Translated: CASSAQLPSIEPQHF.

V is TRBV19 and J is TRBJ1-1, with 8 bases aligning to TRBD1. V was clipped by 5 bases and J by 4 bases; unmatched bases: 6. The CDR3 extends over 14 amino acids. The germline V gene encodes CDR1 LNHDA and CDR2 SQIVND (reference sequence). Here the CDR3 reads CASSGGQAPTEAFF. The DNA of the CDR3 is TGTGCCAGTAGTGGGGGACAGGCACCCACTGAAGCTTTCTTT.

The V and J genes are TRBV9 and TRBJ2-7, with 9 bases identical to TRBD2. The J segment lost 2 bases and the V segment lost 2 bases, leaving 2 bases of the junction unmatched. Germline assignment: CDR1 SGDLS and CDR2 YYNGEE. The CDR3 is made up of 14 amino acids. The CDR3 DNA is TGTGCCAGCAGCGTGTCTAGCGGGACCTACGAGCAGTACTTC. Translated: CASSVSSGTYEQYF.

This clone appeared a single time. This rearrangement joins TRBV5-6 to TRBJ2-5; D might be TRBD1 or TRBD2, each matching 5 bases. This CDR3 region has 15 residues. Germline V gene lookup returns CDR1 SGHDT and CDR2 YYEEEE. V gave up 5 bases and J gave up 0 bases, with 14 bases separating them. In nucleotides, the CDR3 is TGTGCCAGCAGTCCTGATTGGGGGTACCAAGAGACCCAGTACTTC. This sequence encodes CASSPDWGYQETQYF.

The J gene is TRBJ1-1, the V gene TRBV5-1; D is unclear. V shed 0 bases and J shed 1 base, with 10 bases lying between them. Germline CDR1 is SGHRS and CDR2 is YFSETQ. The CDR3 length is 15 residues. The CDR3 DNA reads TGCGCCAGCAGCTTGGTCCCGGGAGGGAACACTGAAGCTTTCTTT. It yields the protein CASSLVPGGNTEAFF.

This chain connects TRBV7-9 to TRBJ2-7; 11 nucleotides line up with TRBD1. Germline loops: CDR1 SEHNR, CDR2 FQNEAQ (reference sequence). CDR3 length: 16 residues. Trimming took 5 bases from V and 6 from J; bases not matched to a gene: 12. CDR3 loop: CASSGSRDRGSREQYF. Written as DNA, the CDR3 is TGTGCCAGCAGCGGAAGCCGGGACAGGGGGTCCCGCGAGCAGTACTTC. Drawing the rest from reference TRBV7-9 and TRBJ2-7, the complete variable domain is DTGVSQNPRHKITKRGQNVTFRCDPISEHNRLYWYRQTLGQGPEFLTYFQNEAQLEKSRLLSDRFSAERPKGSFSTLEIQRTEQGDSAMYLCASSGSRDRGSREQYFGPGTRLTVT.

V is TRBV19 and J is TRBJ1-1; D may be TRBD1 (6 bases). CDR3 size: 13 residues. Trimming pared 0 bases from V and 9 bases from J, leaving 11 bases between. Germline CDR1 LNHDA, CDR2 SQIVND (reference sequence). In DNA, the CDR3 is TGTGCCAGTAGTATAGAATTCGGGGGGCAAGCTTTCTTT. It encodes CASSIEFGGQAFF.

The chain uses TRBV5-1 and TRBJ1-1; possible D gene TRBD1, 6 bases. V was trimmed by 3 bases and J by 1 base, leaving 13 bases between them. This CDR3 is 15 amino acids long. Germline V gene data show CDR1 as SGHRS and CDR2 as YFSETQ. Here the CDR3 reads CASSSRGTTNTEAFF. The CDR3 DNA follows: TGCGCCAGCAGCTCTCGTGGGACAACGAACACTGAAGCTTTCTTT.

The count of this clone is one. In DNA, the CDR3 is TGTGCCTGGGAGGGGGCGGACACGGGGGCGAACACTGAAGCTTTCTTT. This sequence encodes CAWEGADTGANTEAFF. This chain joins TRBV30 and TRBJ1-1, with 7 bases aligning to TRBD1. V lost 5 bases and J lost 1; bases outside the gene matches: 13. There are 16 residues in the CDR3. Per germline, CDR1 GTSNPN and CDR2 SVGIG (reference sequence).

This clone was counted once. J is TRBJ1-4 and V is TRBV28, with D perhaps TRBD1 (6 bases). V lost 4 bases and J 7 bases, leaving 16 bases between the germline ends. Germline CDR1 MDHEN, CDR2 SYDVKM. This CDR3 spans 15 amino acids. The CDR3 here is CASSSRGHLGEKLFF. CDR3 coding DNA: TGTGCCAGCAGTTCCCGGGGACACCTCGGTGAAAAACTGTTTTTT. The variable domain in full, completed from reference TRBV28 and TRBJ1-4, reads DVKVTQSSRYLVKRTGEKVFLECVQDMDHENMFWYRQDPGLGLRLIYFSYDVKMKEKGDIPEGYSVSREKKERFSLILESASTNQTSMYLCASSSRGHLGEKLFFGSGTQLSVL.

This rearrangement joins TRBV29-1 to TRBJ2-4, with 9 bases fitting TRBD1. The V and J ends lost 6 bases and 3 bases, in that order; junction bases with no gene match: 15. Germline CDR1 SQVTM, CDR2 ANQGSEA. The CDR3 is 17 amino acids. DNA of the CDR3: TGCAGCGTCGCAGGACAGGGGCGGAAGGAAGGCAAAAACATTCAGTACTTC. Protein: CSVAGQGRKEGKNIQYF.

J is TRBJ2-7 and V is TRBV3-1 (or the pseudogene TRBV3-2); D gene uncertain. V lost 1 base to trimming and J lost 3 bases, with 16 bases between them. The CDR3 length is 16 residues. The germline gives CDR1 LGHDT, CDR2 YNNKEL (reference sequence). DNA for the CDR3: TGTGCCAGCAGCCAAGGGATGGGTAGTGGGGTCTACGAGCAGTACTTC. Protein sequence: CASSQGMGSGVYEQYF.

The chain combines TRBV28 with TRBJ2-7; 9 positions match TRBD2. Germline CDR1 is MDHEN and CDR2 is SYDVKM. The CDR3 runs to 14 residues. The ends lost 2 bases at V and 4 bases at J; junction bases unmatched: 3. The CDR3 coding sequence is TGTGCCAGCAGTTTAAGTAGCGGGGGTTACGAGCAGTACTTC. Protein product: CASSLSSGGYEQYF.

This clone was seen a few times. The rearrangement links TRBV11-2 to TRBJ2-1, with D unclear. Trimming took 3 bases from V and 10 from J, leaving 7 bases between them. The CDR3 runs 11 residues. The germline V gene has CDR1 SGHAT and CDR2 FQNNGV. CDR3 bases: TGTGCCAGCAGCTTGATGGCAGAGCAGTTCTTC. Its translation: CASSLMAEQFF. Looking up the rest from reference TRBV11-2 and TRBJ2-1 gives the full variable domain: EAGVAQSPRYKIIEKRQSVAFWCNPISGHATLYWYQQILGQGPKLLIQFQNNGVVDDSQLPKDRFSAERLKGVDSTLKIQPAKLEDSAVYLCASSLMAEQFFGPGTRLTVL.

The genes are TRBV4-3 and TRBJ1-1; no clear D gene. The germline V and J ends were trimmed by 0 bases and 1 base, with 9 bases remaining between them. Germline assignment: CDR1 LGHNA and CDR2 YSLEER. This CDR3 has 15 residues. CDR3: CASSQDELTNTEAFF. The DNA of the CDR3 is TGCGCCAGCAGCCAAGACGAACTAACGAACACTGAAGCTTTCTTT.

The rearrangement links TRBV14 to TRBJ2-2, with unresolved D. V shed 6 bases and J shed 0 bases, with 8 bases lying between them. CDR3 length: 14 amino acids. Germline V gene lookup returns CDR1 SGHDN and CDR2 FVKESK. The CDR3 nucleotides read TGTGCCAGCAGGCGGCTCGCGAACACCGGGGAGCTGTTTTTT. This sequence encodes CASRRLANTGELFF.

The V gene is TRBV10-2, the J gene TRBJ1-6; D unclear. The CDR3 has 17 residues. Germline CDR1 reads WSHSY; CDR2 reads SAAADI. The V and J ends lost 2 bases and 3 bases respectively, with 14 bases between them. The CDR3 loop reads CASSEMRRPHYNSPLHF. CDR3 nucleotides: TGCGCCAGCAGTGAGATGCGGCGCCCTCACTATAATTCACCCCTCCACTTT.

The V gene is TRBV18, the J gene TRBJ2-2; a weak D match, TRBD1 (5 bases). CDR3 length: 13 amino acids. Germline V lookup: CDR1 KGHSH, CDR2 LQKENI. The V and J ends lost 4 bases and 3 bases respectively, with 6 bases between them. CDR3 residues: CASSQGDTGELFF. CDR3 nucleotides: TGTGCCAGCTCACAAGGGGACACCGGGGAGCTGTTTTTT. Full variable domain (rest looked up from reference TRBV18 and TRBJ2-2): NAGVMQNPRHLVRRRGQEARLRCSPMKGHSHVYWYRQLPEEGLKFMVYLQKENIIDESGMPKERFSAEFPKEGPSILRIQQVVRGDSAAYFCASSQGDTGELFFGEGSRLTVL.

The chain couples TRBV7-9 to TRBJ2-3, with D perhaps assigned TRBD1 or TRBD2 (6 bases each). The CDR3 runs 16 residues. V lost 5 bases, J lost 0 bases, and 15 bases lay in between. CDR1 and CDR2 from the germline V gene are SEHNR and FQNEAQ (reference sequence). CDR3: CASSLSGQTSTDTQYF. The CDR3 nucleotides are TGTGCCAGCAGCCTTAGCGGACAGACTAGCACAGATACGCAGTATTTT. Drawing the rest from reference TRBV7-9 and TRBJ2-3, the complete variable domain is DTGVSQNPRHKITKRGQNVTFRCDPISEHNRLYWYRQTLGQGPEFLTYFQNEAQLEKSRLLSDRFSAERPKGSFSTLEIQRTEQGDSAMYLCASSLSGQTSTDTQYFGPGTRLTVL.

The chain links TRBV7-2 to TRBJ2-3; D is ambiguous. The germline V and J ends were trimmed by 1 base and 0 bases, with 5 bases remaining between them. This CDR3 contains 14 residues. Per the germline V gene, CDR1 is SGHTA and CDR2 is FQGNSA. Here the CDR3 DNA reads TGTGCCAGCAGCTTAGGGCAGAGCACAGATACGCAGTATTTT. Translation gives CASSLGQSTDTQYF.

This clone has just one count. The chain has TRBV27 and TRBJ2-3; TRBD2 might be the D (6 bases). V was cut by 3 bases and J by 2 bases, with 9 bases left in between. Germline V CDR1 and CDR2: MNHEY, SMNVEV (reference sequence). The CDR3 has 14 residues. The CDR3 DNA is TGTGCCAGCAGTTTGACTAGATCCACAGATACGCAGTATTTT. Translating it yields CASSLTRSTDTQYF.

This chain links TRBV19 with TRBJ2-7, with D unclear. The CDR3 consists of 15 residues. Germline V lookup: CDR1 LNHDA, CDR2 SQIVND (reference sequence). With 3 bases removed from V and 2 bases from J, the gap between germline ends came to 14 bases. The DNA for the CDR3 is TGTGCCAGTAGTATTTGGCCCGCTCAGGCCTACGAGCAGTACTTC. Translated, it gives CASSIWPAQAYEQYF.

The chain recombines TRBV7-9 with TRBJ2-1; no clear D gene. Germline values: CDR1 SEHNR, CDR2 FQNEAQ (reference sequence). The CDR3 loop spans 12 amino acids. Trimming cost V 5 bases and J 10 bases, with 12 bases left between them. Here the CDR3 reads CASSLEAHEQFF. CDR3 sequence (DNA): TGTGCCAGCAGCCTCGAGGCCCACGAGCAGTTCTTC.

V gene TRBV5-1 combines with J gene TRBJ2-3; D is perhaps TRBD1 (5 bases). V was pared by 3 bases and J by 0 bases, with 8 bases between. There are 14 residues in the CDR3. Germline V gene data show CDR1 as SGHRS and CDR2 as YFSETQ. CDR3 in amino acids: CASSSQASTDTQYF. CDR3 coding DNA: TGCGCCAGCAGCTCACAGGCGAGCACAGATACGCAGTATTTT.

The rearrangement uses TRBV7-9 and TRBJ2-3, with 11 positions matching TRBD2. J was trimmed by 1 base and V by 4 bases; bases with no gene match: 1. The CDR3 runs to 15 residues. From germline, CDR1 is SEHNR and CDR2 FQNEAQ (reference sequence). The CDR3 sequence: CASSSGLAGTDTQYF. CDR3 in DNA: TGTGCCAGCAGCTCGGGACTAGCGGGCACAGATACGCAGTATTTT.

This clone has more than one count but fewer than ten. The chain combines TRBV6-1 with TRBJ1-1; D gene ambiguous. V gave up 1 base and J gave up 3 bases, with 12 bases separating them. Germline V gene data show CDR1 as MNHNS and CDR2 as SASEGT. The length of the CDR3 is 15 residues. CDR3 amino acids: CASSEGSWGDTEAFF. The CDR3 coding sequence is TGTGCCAGCAGTGAAGGTTCGTGGGGTGACACTGAAGCTTTCTTT.

The rearrangement uses TRBV10-2 and TRBJ2-3; TRBD1 is a possible D gene (5 bases). V lost 5 bases and J 5 bases, leaving 11 bases between the germline ends. Germline V CDR1 and CDR2: WSHSY, SAAADI. The CDR3 loop spans 13 amino acids. CDR3 nucleotide sequence: TGCGCCAGCAGTAGACTTACAGGAGATACGCAGTATTTT. This gives the protein CASSRLTGDTQYF.

The chain links TRBV10-2 to TRBJ1-5; 9 bases agree with TRBD1. CDR1 is WSHSY and CDR2 is SAAADI in the germline V gene. Trimming took 5 bases from V and 2 from J; bases not matched to a gene: 7. This CDR3 spans 16 amino acids. In DNA, the CDR3 is TGCGCCAGCAGTACGACAGGGGGAGGTGGCAATCAGCCCCAGCATTTT. Its protein is CASSTTGGGGNQPQHF.

The gene calls are TRBV5-3 and TRBJ1-6, with no clear D. TRBV5-3 falls under the ORF class, with uncertain function. The CDR3 runs 17 residues. The V end was cut by 0 bases, the J end by 0 bases, with 10 bases between. The CDR3 DNA follows: TGTGCCAGAAGCTTGGGGCAGCCTAGCTCCTATAATTCACCCCTCCACTTT. It translates to CARSLGQPSSYNSPLHF.

CDR3 DNA sequence: TGCGCCACGGGGACAGGGTTGAACACCGGGGAGCTGTTTTTT. This sequence encodes CATGTGLNTGELFF. The J gene is TRBJ2-2, the V gene TRBV5-1, with 9 bases matching TRBD1. The germline V gene has CDR1 SGHRS and CDR2 YFSETQ. The CDR3 is made up of 14 amino acids. The junction had 4 bases not matched to a gene; V was cut back by 9 bases and J by 1 base.